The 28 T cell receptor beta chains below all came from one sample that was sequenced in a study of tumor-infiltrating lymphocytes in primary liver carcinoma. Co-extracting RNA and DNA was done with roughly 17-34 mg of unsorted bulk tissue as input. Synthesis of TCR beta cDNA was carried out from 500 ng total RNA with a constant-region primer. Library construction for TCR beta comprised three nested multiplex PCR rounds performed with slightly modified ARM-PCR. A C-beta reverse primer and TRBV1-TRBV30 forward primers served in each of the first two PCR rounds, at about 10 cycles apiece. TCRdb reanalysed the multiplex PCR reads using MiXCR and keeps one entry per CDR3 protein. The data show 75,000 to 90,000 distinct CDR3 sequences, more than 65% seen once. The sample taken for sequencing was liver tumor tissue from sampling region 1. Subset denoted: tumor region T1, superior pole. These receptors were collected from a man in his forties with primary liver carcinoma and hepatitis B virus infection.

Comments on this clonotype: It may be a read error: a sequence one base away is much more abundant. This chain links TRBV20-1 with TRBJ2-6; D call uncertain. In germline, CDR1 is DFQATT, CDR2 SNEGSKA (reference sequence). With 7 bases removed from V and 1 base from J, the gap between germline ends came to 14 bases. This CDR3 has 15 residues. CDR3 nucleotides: TGCAGTGTGTCCAGGTGTGGGTCTGGGGCCAACGTCCTGACTTTC. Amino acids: CSVSRCGSGANVLTF.

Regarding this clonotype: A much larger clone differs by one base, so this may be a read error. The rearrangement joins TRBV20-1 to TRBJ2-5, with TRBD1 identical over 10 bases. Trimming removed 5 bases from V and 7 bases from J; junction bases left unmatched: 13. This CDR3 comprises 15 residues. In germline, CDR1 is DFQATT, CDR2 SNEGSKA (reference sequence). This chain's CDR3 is CSAVLGTGVLGTQYF. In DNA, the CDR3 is TGCAGTGCTGTCCTCGGGACAGGGGTTTTGGGGACCCAGTACTTC.

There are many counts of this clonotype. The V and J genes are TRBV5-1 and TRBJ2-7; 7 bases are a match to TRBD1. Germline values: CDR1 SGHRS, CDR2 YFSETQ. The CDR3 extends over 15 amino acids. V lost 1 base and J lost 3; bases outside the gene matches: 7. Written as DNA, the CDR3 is TGCGCCAGCAGCTTGAACCCCACAGGGGTCTACGAGCAGTACTTC. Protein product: CASSLNPTGVYEQYF.

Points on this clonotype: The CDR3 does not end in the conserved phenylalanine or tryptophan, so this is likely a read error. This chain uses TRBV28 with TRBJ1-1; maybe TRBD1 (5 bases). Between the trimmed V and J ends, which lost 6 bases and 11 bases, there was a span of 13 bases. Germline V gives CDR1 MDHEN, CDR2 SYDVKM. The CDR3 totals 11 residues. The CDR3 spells CASSRDRVAFL. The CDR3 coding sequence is TGTGCCAGCAGCCGGGACCGCGTGGCTTTCCTT.

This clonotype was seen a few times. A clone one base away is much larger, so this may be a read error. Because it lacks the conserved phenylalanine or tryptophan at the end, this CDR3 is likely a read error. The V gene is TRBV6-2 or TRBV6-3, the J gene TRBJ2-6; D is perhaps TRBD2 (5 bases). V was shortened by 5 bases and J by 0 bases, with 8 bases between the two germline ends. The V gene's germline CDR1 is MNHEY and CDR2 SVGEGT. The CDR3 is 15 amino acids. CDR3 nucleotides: TGTGCCAGCAGTCCTAGCCACTCTGGGGCCAACGTCCTGACTCTC. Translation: CASSPSHSGANVLTL.

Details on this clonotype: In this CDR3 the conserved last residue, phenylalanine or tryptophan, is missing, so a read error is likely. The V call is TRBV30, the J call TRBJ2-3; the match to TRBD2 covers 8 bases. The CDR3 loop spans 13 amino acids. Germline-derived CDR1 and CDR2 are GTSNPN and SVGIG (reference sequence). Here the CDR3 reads CAWSTGLEDTQYL. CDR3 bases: TGTGCCTGGAGTACGGGACTAGAAGATACACAGTATCTT.

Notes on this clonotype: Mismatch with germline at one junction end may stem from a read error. DNA of the CDR3: TGTGCCAGCAGCGTAGGGAGTAGCGACCCGGGGGAGACCCAGTGCTTC. This gives the protein CASSVGSSDPGETQCF. This sequence joins TRBV11-2 and TRBJ2-5, with D maybe TRBD2 (6 bases). The CDR3 runs to 16 residues. Germline CDR1 reads SGHAT; CDR2 reads FQNNGV.

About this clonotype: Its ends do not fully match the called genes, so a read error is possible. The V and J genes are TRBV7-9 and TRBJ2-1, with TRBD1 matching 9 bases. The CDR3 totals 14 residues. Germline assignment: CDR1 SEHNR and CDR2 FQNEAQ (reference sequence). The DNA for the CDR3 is TGTGCCAGCAGCGACAGGGGGGGTAACGATGAACAGTTGTTC. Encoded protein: CASSDRGGNDEQLF.

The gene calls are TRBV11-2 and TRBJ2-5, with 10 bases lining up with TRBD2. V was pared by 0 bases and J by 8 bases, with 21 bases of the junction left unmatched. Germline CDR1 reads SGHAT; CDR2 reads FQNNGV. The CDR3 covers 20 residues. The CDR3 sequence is CASSLDAPNLLAGRRDTQYF. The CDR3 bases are TGTGCCAGCAGCTTAGATGCCCCGAACCTACTAGCGGGACGTCGAGACACCCAGTACTTC.

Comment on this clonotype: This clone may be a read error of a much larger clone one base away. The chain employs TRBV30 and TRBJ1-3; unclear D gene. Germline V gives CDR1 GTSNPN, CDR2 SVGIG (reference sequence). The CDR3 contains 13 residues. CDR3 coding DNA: TGTGCCTGGAAACACCACTCTGGAGACACCATATATTTT. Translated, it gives CAWKHHSGDTIYF.

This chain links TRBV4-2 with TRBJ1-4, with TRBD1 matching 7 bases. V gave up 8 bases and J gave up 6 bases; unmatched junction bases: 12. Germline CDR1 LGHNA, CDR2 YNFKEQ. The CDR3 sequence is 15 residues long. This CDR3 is CASQYKGANDEKLFF. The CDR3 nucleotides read TGTGCCAGCCAATATAAGGGGGCGAATGATGAAAAACTGTTTTTT.

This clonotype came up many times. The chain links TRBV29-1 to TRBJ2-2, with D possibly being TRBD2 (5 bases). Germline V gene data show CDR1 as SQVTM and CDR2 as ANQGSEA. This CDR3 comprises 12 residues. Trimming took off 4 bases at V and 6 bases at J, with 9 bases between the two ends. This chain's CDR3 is CSVGDSAGELFF. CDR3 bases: TGCAGCGTTGGGGATAGCGCCGGGGAGCTGTTTTTT.

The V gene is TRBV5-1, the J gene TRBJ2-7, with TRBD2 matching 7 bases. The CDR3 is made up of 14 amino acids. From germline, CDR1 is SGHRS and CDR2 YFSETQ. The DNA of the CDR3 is TGCGACAACGCATCGCTGGCGGGAGCTTCCGAGCAGTACTTC. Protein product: CDNASLAGASEQYF.

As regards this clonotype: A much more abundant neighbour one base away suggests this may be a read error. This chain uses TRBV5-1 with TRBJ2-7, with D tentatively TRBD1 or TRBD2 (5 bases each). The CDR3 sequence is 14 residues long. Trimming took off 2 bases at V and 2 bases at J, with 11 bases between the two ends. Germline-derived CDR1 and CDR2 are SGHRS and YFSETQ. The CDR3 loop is CASSFRGRTYEQYF. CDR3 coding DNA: TGCGCCAGCAGCTTCCGGGGCAGGACCTACGAGCAGTACTTC.

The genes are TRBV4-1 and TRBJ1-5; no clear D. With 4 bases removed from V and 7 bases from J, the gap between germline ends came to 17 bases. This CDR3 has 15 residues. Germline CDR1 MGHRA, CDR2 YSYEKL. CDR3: CASSRGGGHIQPQHF. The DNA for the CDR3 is TGCGCCAGCAGCCGAGGAGGAGGGCACATCCAGCCCCAGCATTTT.

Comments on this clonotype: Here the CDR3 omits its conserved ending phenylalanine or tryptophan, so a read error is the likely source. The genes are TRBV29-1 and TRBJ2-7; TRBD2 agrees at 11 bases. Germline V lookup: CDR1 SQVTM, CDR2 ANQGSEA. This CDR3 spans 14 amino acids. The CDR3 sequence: CNVRIAGGPYEQYS. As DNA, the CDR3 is TGCAACGTTAGAATAGCGGGAGGGCCCTACGAGCAGTACTCC.

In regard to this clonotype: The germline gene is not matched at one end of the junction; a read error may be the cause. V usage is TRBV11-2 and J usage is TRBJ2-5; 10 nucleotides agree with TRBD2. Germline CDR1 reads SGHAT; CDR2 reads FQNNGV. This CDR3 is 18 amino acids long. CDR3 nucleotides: TGTGCCAGTAGCTTACGTCCTGGACTAGCGGAGTACCAAGAGACCCAGCACTTC. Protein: CASSLRPGLAEYQETQHF.

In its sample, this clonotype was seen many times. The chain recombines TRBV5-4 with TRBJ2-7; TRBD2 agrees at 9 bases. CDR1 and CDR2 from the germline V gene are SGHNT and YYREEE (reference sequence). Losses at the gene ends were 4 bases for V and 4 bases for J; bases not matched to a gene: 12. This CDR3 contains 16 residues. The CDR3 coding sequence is TGTGCCAGCAGCCCTCGAACGGCGGGAGGGGTATACGAGCAGTACTTC. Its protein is CASSPRTAGGVYEQYF. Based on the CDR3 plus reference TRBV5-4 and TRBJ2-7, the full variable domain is ETGVTQSPTHLIKTRGQQVTLRCSSQSGHNTVSWYQQALGQGPQFIFQYYREEENGRGNFPPRFSGLQFPNYSSELNVNALELDDSALYLCASSPRTAGGVYEQYFGPGTRLTVT.

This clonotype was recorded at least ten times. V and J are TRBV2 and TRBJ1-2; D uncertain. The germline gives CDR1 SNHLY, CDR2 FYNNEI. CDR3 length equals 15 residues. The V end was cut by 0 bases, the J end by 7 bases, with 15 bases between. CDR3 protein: CASSEASGLRAGYTF. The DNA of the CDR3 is TGTGCCAGCAGTGAAGCGAGCGGGCTAAGGGCTGGCTACACCTTC.

CDR3 DNA: TGTGCCAGTAGTCCCCCTACTCCAGGACAGGGCTACAATGAGCAGTTCTTC. The encoded protein is CASSPPTPGQGYNEQFF. J is TRBJ2-1 and V is TRBV6-5, with 8 bases that match TRBD1. CDR1 is MNHEY and CDR2 is SVGAGI in the germline V gene. The CDR3 is made up of 17 amino acids. J lost 3 bases, V lost 9 bases, and 16 bases had no gene match.

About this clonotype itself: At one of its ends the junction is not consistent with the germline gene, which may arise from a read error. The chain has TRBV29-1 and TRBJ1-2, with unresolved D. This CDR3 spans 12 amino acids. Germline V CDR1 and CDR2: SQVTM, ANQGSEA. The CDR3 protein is CSVVLAGLGYTF. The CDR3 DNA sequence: TGCAGCGTTGTGTTGGCGGGATTGGGCTACACTTTC.

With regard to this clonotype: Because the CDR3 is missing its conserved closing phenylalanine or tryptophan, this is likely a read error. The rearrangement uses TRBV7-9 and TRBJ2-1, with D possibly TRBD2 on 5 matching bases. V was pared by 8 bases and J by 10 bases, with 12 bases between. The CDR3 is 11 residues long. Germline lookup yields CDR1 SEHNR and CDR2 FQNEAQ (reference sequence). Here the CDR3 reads CASFGIGEQFL. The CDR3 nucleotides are TGTGCCAGCTTCGGGATCGGAGAGCAGTTCTTA.

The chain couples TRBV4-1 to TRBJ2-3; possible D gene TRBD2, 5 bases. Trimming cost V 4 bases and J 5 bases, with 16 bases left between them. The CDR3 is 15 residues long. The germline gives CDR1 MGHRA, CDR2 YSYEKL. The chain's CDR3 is CASSRARGTIDTQYF. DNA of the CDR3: TGCGCCAGCAGCCGAGCCCGGGGAACTATAGATACGCAGTATTTT.

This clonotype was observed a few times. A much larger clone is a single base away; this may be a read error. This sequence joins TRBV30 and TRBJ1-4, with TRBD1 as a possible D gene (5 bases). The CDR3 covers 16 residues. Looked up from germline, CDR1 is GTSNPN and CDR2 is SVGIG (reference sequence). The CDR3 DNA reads TGTGCCTGGAGTTCGCCCTCCCGGGACTACGGCGAAAAACCGTTTTTT. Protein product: CAWSSPSRDYGEKPFF.

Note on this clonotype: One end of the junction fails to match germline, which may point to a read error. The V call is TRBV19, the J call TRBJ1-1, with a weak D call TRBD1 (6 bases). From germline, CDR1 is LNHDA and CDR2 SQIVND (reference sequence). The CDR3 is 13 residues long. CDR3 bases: TGTGTCAGTAGGAACAGGGAGAACACTGAAGCTTTCTTT. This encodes CVSRNRENTEAFF.

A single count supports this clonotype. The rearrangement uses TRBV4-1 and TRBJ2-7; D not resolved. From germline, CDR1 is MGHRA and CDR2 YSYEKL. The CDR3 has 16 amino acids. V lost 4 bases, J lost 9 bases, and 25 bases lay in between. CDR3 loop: CASSLLLDDLGLWQYF. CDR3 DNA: TGCGCCAGCAGCCTTCTACTCGACGATCTTGGGCTCTGGCAGTACTTC.

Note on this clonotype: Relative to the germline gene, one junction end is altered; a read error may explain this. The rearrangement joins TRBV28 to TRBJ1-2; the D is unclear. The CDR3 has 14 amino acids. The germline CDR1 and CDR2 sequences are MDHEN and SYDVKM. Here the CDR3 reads CASTRVGLNYDYTF. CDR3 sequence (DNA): TGTGCCAGCACTCGCGTCGGCCTTAACTATGACTACACCTTC.

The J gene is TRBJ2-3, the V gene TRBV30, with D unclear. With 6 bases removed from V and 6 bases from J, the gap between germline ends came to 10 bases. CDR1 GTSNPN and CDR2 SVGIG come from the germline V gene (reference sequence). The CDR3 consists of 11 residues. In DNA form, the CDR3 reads TGTGCCTGCCAAGGGCGGGATACGCAGTATTTT. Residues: CACQGRDTQYF.